The clone carrying this T cell receptor (beta chain) has a handful of counts. Its antigen is not identified. The beta constant-region primer was an equimolar mix of two oligonucleotides covering TRBC1 and TRBC2. The ligated cDNA underwent four PCR rounds using SP2 and nested alpha and beta constant-region primers. TCRdb ran MiXCR on the UMI-ligation and nested PCR reads and lists one entry per CDR3 protein. The table lists around 160,000 distinct CDR3 sequences, 22% of them singletons. The source of the sample is a study of naive and memory T cell subsets. Germline V gives CDR1 SGHTA, CDR2 FQGNSA. The CDR3 is made up of 13 amino acids. V was shortened by 3 bases and J by 4 bases, with 7 bases between the two germline ends. Study observations and caveats: A few larger clonotypes appeared in naive repertoires, especially CD8, possibly memory cells re-expressing CD45RA.

V usage is TRBV7-2 and J usage is TRBJ2-4, with no clear D. The sample consisted of naive CD4+ T cells from blood. The sequence came from a human donor in good health. The CDR3 bases are TGTGCCAGCAGCTTTACAGTAAAAAACATTCAGTACTTC. Amino acid sequence: CASSFTVKNIQYF.